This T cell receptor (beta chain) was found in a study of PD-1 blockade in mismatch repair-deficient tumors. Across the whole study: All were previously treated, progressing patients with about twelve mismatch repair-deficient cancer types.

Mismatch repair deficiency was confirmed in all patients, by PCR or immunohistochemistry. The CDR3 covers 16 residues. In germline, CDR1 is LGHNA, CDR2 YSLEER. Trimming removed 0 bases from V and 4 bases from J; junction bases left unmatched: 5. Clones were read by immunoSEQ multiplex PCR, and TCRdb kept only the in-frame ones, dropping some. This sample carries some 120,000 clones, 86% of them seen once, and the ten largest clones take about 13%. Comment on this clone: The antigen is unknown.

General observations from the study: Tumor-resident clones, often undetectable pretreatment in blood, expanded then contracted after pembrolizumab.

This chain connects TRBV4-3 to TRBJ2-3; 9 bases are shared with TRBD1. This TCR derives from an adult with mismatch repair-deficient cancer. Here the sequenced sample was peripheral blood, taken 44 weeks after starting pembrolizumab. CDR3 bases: TGCGCCAGCAGCCAAGATTGGGGACAGGGTCCAGATACGCAGTATTTT. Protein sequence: CASSQDWGQGPDTQYF.